The 26 T cell receptor beta chains in this list originate from one sample, sequenced in a study of shared clonotypes between healthy human individuals. Some clones are missing from TCRdb's copy, which holds only in-frame ones; the method was immunoSEQ multiplex PCR. The sample has roughly 2.5 million clones; approximately 92% are singletons. The sequenced sample consisted of naive CD4+ T cells sorted from blood. Subset reported: CD45RA+ positively selected. These receptor sequences come from a man aged 18-30 years in good health.

The chain combines TRBV6-5 with TRBJ1-4, with D possibly being TRBD1 (6 bases). The CDR3 length is 14 residues. Trimming took off 7 bases at V and 0 bases at J, with 9 bases between the two ends. Germline loops: CDR1 MNHEY, CDR2 SVGAGI. The CDR3 nucleotides read TGTGCCAGCAAACCAGGGGCAACTAATGAAAAACTGTTTTTT. Amino acid sequence: CASKPGATNEKLFF.

The CDR3 sequence is CASSSGPSGELFF. CDR3 coding DNA: TGCGCCAGCAGCTCAGGGCCGTCCGGGGAGCTGTTTTTT. The rearrangement joins TRBV5-1 to TRBJ2-2, with D possibly TRBD1 on 5 matching bases. Germline V CDR1 and CDR2: SGHRS, YFSETQ. The CDR3 is 13 residues long. The V end lost 3 bases, the J end lost 6 bases, and 9 bases lay between the germline ends. The variable domain in full, completed from reference TRBV5-1 and TRBJ2-2, reads KAGVTQTPRYLIKTRGQQVTLSCSPISGHRSVSWYQQTPGQGLQFLFEYFSETQRNKGNFPGRFSGRQFSNSRSEMNVSTLELGDSALYLCASSSGPSGELFFGEGSRLTVL.

The V gene is TRBV6-5, the J gene TRBJ2-5; 10 bases match TRBD1. The CDR3 sequence is 14 residues long. Unmatched junction bases numbered 1, after V lost 2 bases and J lost 4 bases. The germline V gene has CDR1 MNHEY and CDR2 SVGAGI. For the CDR3, the DNA is TGTGCCAGCAGTTACGACAGGGGGCGAGAGACCCAGTACTTC. Translating it yields CASSYDRGRETQYF.

V is TRBV5-1 and J is TRBJ2-2; TRBD1 agrees at 7 bases. V was clipped by 5 bases and J by 0 bases; unmatched bases: 10. This CDR3 region has 17 residues. The germline V gene encodes CDR1 SGHRS and CDR2 YFSETQ. CDR3 residues: CASSPASGTANTGELFF. The CDR3 coding sequence is TGCGCCAGCAGTCCAGCCTCCGGGACAGCGAACACCGGGGAGCTGTTTTTT.

The chain couples TRBV4-3 to TRBJ1-6, with D unresolved. V gave up 4 bases and J gave up 7 bases, with 11 bases separating them. CDR3 size: 14 residues. The germline gives CDR1 LGHNA, CDR2 YSLEER. CDR3 DNA sequence: TGCGCCAGCAGCCGAGAGGGATGGAATTCACCCCTCCACTTT. Its protein is CASSREGWNSPLHF.

This clone was seen only once. This chain joins TRBV4-3 and TRBJ2-5, with D tentatively TRBD2 (5 bases). The CDR3 extends over 12 amino acids. Germline V gene sequence: CDR1 LGHNA, CDR2 YSLEER. Between the trimmed V and J ends, which lost 1 base and 9 bases, there was a span of 9 bases. This CDR3 is CASSQVADSQYF. The CDR3 DNA is TGCGCCAGCAGCCAAGTGGCGGACTCCCAGTACTTC.

This chain uses TRBV6-5 with TRBJ2-7; D is ambiguous. This CDR3 spans 12 amino acids. Germline V gives CDR1 MNHEY, CDR2 SVGAGI. The V end lost 5 bases, the J end lost 6 bases, and 11 bases lay between the germline ends. The CDR3 DNA sequence: TGTGCCAGCAGTCATAATATGGGCGAGCAGTACTTC. Encoded protein: CASSHNMGEQYF.

The chain uses TRBV6-5 and TRBJ1-2; tentatively, D is TRBD1 (6 bases). V lost 0 bases and J 2 bases, leaving 10 bases between the germline ends. Germline CDR1 is MNHEY and CDR2 is SVGAGI. The CDR3 extends over 15 amino acids. CDR3 DNA: TGTGCCAGCAGTTACTCGTGGGGGGCCAACTATGGCTACACCTTC. Encoded protein: CASSYSWGANYGYTF.

This chain joins TRBV6-6 and TRBJ1-5; no reliable D call. Germline values: CDR1 MNHNY, CDR2 SVGAGI (reference sequence). Trimming took 6 bases from V and 5 from J, leaving 8 bases between them. The CDR3 has 12 residues. CDR3 sequence (DNA): TGTGCCAGCAGCCACGACCATCAGCCCCAGCATTTT. It specifies CASSHDHQPQHF.

Points on this clone: Compared with germline, one end of the junction differs, possibly owing to a read error. The gene calls are TRBV30 and TRBJ2-5; D unclear. The CDR3 consists of 12 residues. Per germline, CDR1 GTSNPN and CDR2 SVGIG (reference sequence). CDR3 amino acids: CVWAEGLETQYF. The DNA of the CDR3 is TGTGTCTGGGCTGAAGGCCTCGAGACCCAGTACTTC.

The chain uses TRBV13 and TRBJ2-1; no firm D call. V was trimmed by 7 bases and J by 0 bases, leaving 13 bases between them. CDR1 and CDR2 from the germline V gene are PRHDT and FYEKMQ (reference sequence). The CDR3 spans 15 residues. The CDR3 coding sequence is TGTGCCAGCAAGCGACCGGAGAGCTCCTACAATGAGCAGTTCTTC. Translated: CASKRPESSYNEQFF.

The V gene is TRBV18, the J gene TRBJ1-2; D gene uncertain. This CDR3 is built from 13 residues. The germline V gene has CDR1 KGHSH and CDR2 LQKENI. V lost 2 bases to trimming and J lost 6 bases, with 10 bases between them. In DNA form, the CDR3 reads TGTGCCAGCTCACCAATCCCCGGGGATGGCTACACCTTC. The encoded protein is CASSPIPGDGYTF.

The chain is built from TRBV10-3 and TRBJ2-5; maybe TRBD1 (7 bases). The CDR3 loop spans 19 amino acids. V lost 2 bases and J lost 3, with 25 bases in between. Germline loops: CDR1 ENHRY, CDR2 SYGVKD. The CDR3 is CAISEIWAGGGGAEETQYF. The CDR3 region has the DNA TGTGCCATCAGTGAGATTTGGGCAGGGGGAGGAGGTGCGGAAGAGACCCAGTACTTC.

J is TRBJ2-7 and V is TRBV5-8; D gene unclear. The ends were cut back, 2 bases at V and 4 bases at J, with 4 bases in the middle. Germline V gene sequence: CDR1 SGHTS, CDR2 YDEGEE. The CDR3 is 11 amino acids. DNA of the CDR3: TGTGCCAGCAGCTTACATTACGAGCAGTACTTC. As protein: CASSLHYEQYF.

This chain links TRBV5-1 with TRBJ1-1; no reliable D call. The CDR3 contains 12 residues. CDR1 is SGHRS and CDR2 is YFSETQ in the germline V gene. Trimming took off 0 bases at V and 4 bases at J, with 4 bases between the two ends. CDR3 in DNA: TGCGCCAGCAGCTTGGGGGTCACTGAAGCTTTCTTT. As protein: CASSLGVTEAFF. The full variable domain, completed using reference TRBV5-1 and TRBJ1-1, is KAGVTQTPRYLIKTRGQQVTLSCSPISGHRSVSWYQQTPGQGLQFLFEYFSETQRNKGNFPGRFSGRQFSNSRSEMNVSTLELGDSALYLCASSLGVTEAFFGQGTRLTVV.

The chain is built from TRBV10-3 and TRBJ2-7, with 8 bases identical to TRBD1. Germline assignment: CDR1 ENHRY and CDR2 SYGVKD. Trimming cost V 6 bases and J 2 bases; bases outside gene matches: 3. The CDR3 extends over 13 amino acids. The CDR3 DNA reads as TGTGCCATCAGGGACAGGGACGCCTACGAGCAGTACTTC. Translated: CAIRDRDAYEQYF.

This chain connects TRBV19 to TRBJ2-1; 9 nucleotides line up with TRBD1. The CDR3 consists of 15 residues. The trim removed 4 bases at V and 4 bases at J, leaving 5 bases unmatched. Germline CDR1 reads LNHDA; CDR2 reads SQIVND (reference sequence). As DNA, the CDR3 is TGTGCCAGTAGTACGGACAGGGGCCAATACAATGAGCAGTTCTTC. Translating it yields CASSTDRGQYNEQFF.

This clone was recorded once. V gene TRBV19 combines with J gene TRBJ2-7; D is possibly TRBD1 (5 bases). Germline loops: CDR1 LNHDA, CDR2 SQIVND (reference sequence). V shed 4 bases and J shed 6 bases, with 10 bases lying between them. This CDR3 comprises 12 residues. The CDR3 reads CASSRTPSEQYF. CDR3 nucleotides: TGTGCCAGTAGTAGGACACCCTCCGAGCAGTACTTC.

This chain uses TRBV11-2 with TRBJ1-2; the D is unclear. Per germline, CDR1 SGHAT and CDR2 FQNNGV. This CDR3 is 13 amino acids long. V lost 5 bases and J 8 bases, leaving 15 bases between the germline ends. The CDR3 region has the DNA TGTGCCAGCAGCCCACAATGGGCTGAAGGCTACACCTTC. Its translation is CASSPQWAEGYTF.

A few counts support this clone. J is TRBJ1-1 and V is TRBV11-2; D is undetermined. Germline CDR1 SGHAT, CDR2 FQNNGV. V was clipped by 5 bases and J by 0 bases, with 7 bases between them. The CDR3 has 13 amino acids. The CDR3 nucleotides are TGTGCCAGCAGCCAAAGACTGAACACTGAAGCTTTCTTT. This codes for CASSQRLNTEAFF.

The gene calls are TRBV5-8 and TRBJ2-7, with 13 bases matching TRBD2. The CDR3 spans 16 residues. Trimming cost V 3 bases and J 1 base; bases outside gene matches: 4. Germline values: CDR1 SGHTS, CDR2 YDEGEE. The CDR3 DNA is TGTGCCAGCAGCTACCCGGGACTAGCGGGATCCTACGAGCAGTACTTC. Its translation is CASSYPGLAGSYEQYF.

The chain uses TRBV5-1 and TRBJ2-5, with 15 bases identical to TRBD2. The closer fit of TRBJ2-7 to the DNA end suggests the J call may be wrong. The CDR3 is 15 residues long. Germline V lookup: CDR1 SGHRS, CDR2 YFSETQ. The CDR3 loop reads CASSPGTSGRYEQYF. The DNA of the CDR3 is TGCGCCAGCAGCCCGGGGACTAGCGGGAGGTACGAGCAGTACTTC.

This chain uses TRBV7-2 with TRBJ1-5; D uncertain. This CDR3 has 16 residues. Germline V lookup: CDR1 SGHTA, CDR2 FQGNSA. V gave up 4 bases and J gave up 0 bases, with 13 bases separating them. CDR3 DNA sequence: TGTGCCAGCAGCTCCCGGGGAGGGATTAGCAATCAGCCCCAGCATTTT. Its translation: CASSSRGGISNQPQHF.

This clone showed up just a few times. The chain carries TRBV30 and TRBJ1-5, with D tentatively TRBD1 (5 bases). The CDR3 extends over 15 amino acids. Trimming took 1 base from V and 2 from J, leaving 12 bases between them. Germline values: CDR1 GTSNPN, CDR2 SVGIG (reference sequence). CDR3 coding DNA: TGTGCCTGGAGTGAGGGGTCGAGCGGCAATCAGCCCCAGCATTTT. Amino acids: CAWSEGSSGNQPQHF.

The V gene is TRBV7-3, the J gene TRBJ1-6; 8 bases fit TRBD1. This CDR3 is built from 16 residues. Unmatched junction bases numbered 10, after V lost 5 bases and J lost 7 bases. Germline V lookup: CDR1 SGHTA, CDR2 FQGTGA. DNA of the CDR3: TGTGCCAGCAGCCCTATTCTGGACAGGGAAAATTCACCCCTCCACTTT. Protein sequence: CASSPILDRENSPLHF.

V gene TRBV6-5 combines with J gene TRBJ2-3; TRBD1 is a possible D gene (5 bases). V dropped 0 bases and J dropped 9 bases, with 10 bases sitting between them. The CDR3 is made up of 13 amino acids. CDR1 is MNHEY and CDR2 is SVGAGI in the germline V gene. CDR3 sequence: CASSYSNAGTQYF. The CDR3 DNA follows: TGTGCCAGCAGTTACTCGAATGCAGGGACGCAGTATTTT.